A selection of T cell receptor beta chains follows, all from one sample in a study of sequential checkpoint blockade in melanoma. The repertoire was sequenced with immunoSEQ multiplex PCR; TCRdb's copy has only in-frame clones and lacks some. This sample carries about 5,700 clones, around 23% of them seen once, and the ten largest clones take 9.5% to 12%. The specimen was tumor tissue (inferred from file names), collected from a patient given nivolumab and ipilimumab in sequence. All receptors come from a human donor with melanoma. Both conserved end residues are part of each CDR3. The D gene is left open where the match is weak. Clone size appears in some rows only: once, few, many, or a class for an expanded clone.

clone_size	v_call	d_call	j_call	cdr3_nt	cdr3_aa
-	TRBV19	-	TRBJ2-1	TGTGCCAGTAGTATATACGCGGGGGCCACCTACAATGAGCAGTTCTTC	CASSIYAGATYNEQFF
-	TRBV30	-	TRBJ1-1	TGTGCCTGGAGTTATTCGACTTCGAACACTGAAGCTTTCTTT	CAWSYSTSNTEAFF
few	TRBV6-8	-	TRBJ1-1	TGTGCCAGCAGTTACAATGGGGGCTATACTGAAGCTTTCTTT	CASSYNGGYTEAFF
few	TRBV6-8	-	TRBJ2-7	TGTGCCAGCACCAAGGGCCCGGGCGAGCAGTACTTC	CASTKGPGEQYF
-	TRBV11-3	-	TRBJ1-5	TGTGCCAGCAGCTACGGGGGTTATAGCAATCAGCCCCAGCATTTT	CASSYGGYSNQPQHF
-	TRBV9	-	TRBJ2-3	TGTGCCAGCAGCTCCTACAGGGGGGGAAGCACAGATACGCAGTATTTT	CASSSYRGGSTDTQYF
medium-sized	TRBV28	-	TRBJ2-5	TGTGCCAGCAGTAAGTTACCTGCCGGGCGAGGTGAGACCCAGTACTTC	CASSKLPAGRGETQYF
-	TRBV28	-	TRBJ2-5	TGTGCCAGCCTCCGGAGCTGGAGGGAGACCCAGTACTTC	CASLRSWRETQYF
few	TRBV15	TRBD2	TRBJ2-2	TGTGCCACCAGCAGAGACCACTTCGGGACTAAATACACCGGGGAGCTGTTTTTT	CATSRDHFGTKYTGELFF
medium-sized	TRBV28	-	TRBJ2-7	TGTGCCAGCAGTTTCGTCTGGCGGGACATTGAGCAGTACTTC	CASSFVWRDIEQYF
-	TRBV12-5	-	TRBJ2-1	TGTGCCAGCATCAGGGTGGGGTACAATGAGCAGTTCTTC	CASIRVGYNEQFF
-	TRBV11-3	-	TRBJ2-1	TGTGCCAGCAGCTTATTAGGGGGAGGACCCTACAATGAGCAGTTCTTC	CASSLLGGGPYNEQFF
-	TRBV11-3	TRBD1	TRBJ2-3	TGTGCCAGCAGCCAAGGCCCCGACAGGGACACAGATACGCAGTATTTT	CASSQGPDRDTDTQYF
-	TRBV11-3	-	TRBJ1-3	TGTGCCAGCAGAAAAGACAAGGAGAAACGACTCTCTGGAAACACCATATATTTT	CASRKDKEKRLSGNTIYF
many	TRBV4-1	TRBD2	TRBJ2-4	TGCGCCAGCAGCCCCTCCGGGCGGGGGGGCGCCAAAAACATTCAGTACTTC	CASSPSGRGGAKNIQYF
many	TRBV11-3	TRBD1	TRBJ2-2	TGTGCCAGCAGCCAGGGGACAGGGAAGACCGGGGAGCTGTTTTTT	CASSQGTGKTGELFF
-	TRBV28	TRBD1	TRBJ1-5	TGTGCCAGCAAACCCGGGACAGTGATCAATCAGCCCCAGCATTTT	CASKPGTVINQPQHF
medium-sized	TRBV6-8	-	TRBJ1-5	TGTGCCAGCAGTCCCCGTGGGGGGAATCAGCCCCAGCATTTT	CASSPRGGNQPQHF
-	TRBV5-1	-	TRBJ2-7	TGCGCCAGCAGCCCAGGAAGCTCACTAGCCTACGAGCAGTACTTC	CASSPGSSLAYEQYF
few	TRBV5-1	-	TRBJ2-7	TGCGCCAGCAGCGAAGCAGGAGCTAACCGCTACGAGCAGTACTTC	CASSEAGANRYEQYF
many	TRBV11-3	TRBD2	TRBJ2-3	TGTGCCAGCACCTTAACTCTAGCGGGAGGCACAGATACGCAGTATTTT	CASTLTLAGGTDTQYF
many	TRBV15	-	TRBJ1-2	TGTGCCACCAGCAGAGCAGGGAACTATGGCTACACCTTC	CATSRAGNYGYTF
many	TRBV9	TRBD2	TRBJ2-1	TGTGCCAGCAGCCTAGATAGCGGGGGTTCCTACAATGAGCAGTTCTTC	CASSLDSGGSYNEQFF
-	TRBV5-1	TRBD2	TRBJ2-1	TGCGCCAGCAGTGGGCTAGCGGGCGAGGATGAGCAGTTCTTC	CASSGLAGEDEQFF
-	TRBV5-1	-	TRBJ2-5	TGCGCCAGCAGCTTGAGCTGGGGGCTGGGGGAGACCCAGTACTTC	CASSLSWGLGETQYF
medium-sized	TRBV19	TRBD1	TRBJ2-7	TGTGCCAGTAGGATCCGGGACAGCTGGTACGAGCAGTACTTC	CASRIRDSWYEQYF
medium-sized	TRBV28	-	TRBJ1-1	TGTGCCAGCAGAACAGGGTGGAGTGACACTGAAGCTTTCTTT	CASRTGWSDTEAFF
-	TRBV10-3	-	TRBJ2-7	TGTGCCATCAGTGAGAGATCCTACGAGCAGTACTTC	CAISERSYEQYF
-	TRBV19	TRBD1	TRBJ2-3	TGTGCCAGTAGTAACCTACAGGGGGCGCGCACAGATACGCAGTATTTT	CASSNLQGARTDTQYF
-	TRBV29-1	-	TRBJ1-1	TGCAGCGTTGTTCAAGGGGGCACTGAAGCTTTCTTT	CSVVQGGTEAFF
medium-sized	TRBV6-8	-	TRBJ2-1	TGTGCCAGCAGTTACTCGAGTATGGGGCATGAGCAGTTCTTC	CASSYSSMGHEQFF
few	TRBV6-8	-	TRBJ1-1	TGTGCCAGCAGAAAAGGACAGAACACTGAAGCTTTCTTT	CASRKGQNTEAFF
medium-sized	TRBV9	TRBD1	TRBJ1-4	TGTGCCAGCAGCCCGGGACAGACTGAAAAACTGTTTTTT	CASSPGQTEKLFF
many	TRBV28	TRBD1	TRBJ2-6	TGTGCCAGCAGTTTGACAGGGCGTTCCGGGGCCAACGTCCTGACTTTC	CASSLTGRSGANVLTF
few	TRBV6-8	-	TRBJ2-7	TGTGCCATCAGTGCTGGGGGCGACGCCTACGAGCAGTACTTC	CAISAGGDAYEQYF
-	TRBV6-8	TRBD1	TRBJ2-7	TGTGCCAGCAGGACGGGACAGGGGGTCCCCTACGAGCAGTACTTC	CASRTGQGVPYEQYF
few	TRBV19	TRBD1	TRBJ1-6	TGTGCCAGTAGCATCGGACAGGGGTATTCACCCCTCCACTTT	CASSIGQGYSPLHF
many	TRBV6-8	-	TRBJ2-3	TGTGCCAGCAGTGACTCGTACGGGTGGACAGATACGCAGTATTTT	CASSDSYGWTDTQYF
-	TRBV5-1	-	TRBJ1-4	TGCGCCAGCAGCTTTGCAGGGAGTGTTGATGAAAAACTGTTTTTT	CASSFAGSVDEKLFF
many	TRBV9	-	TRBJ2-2	TGTGCCAGCAGCGTAGGAGGCTCCGGGGAGCTGTTTTTT	CASSVGGSGELFF
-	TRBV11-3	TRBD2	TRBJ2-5	TGTGCCAGCAGCGGGCGGGAGAGCAGACCGTTAGGGACCCAGTACTTC	CASSGRESRPLGTQYF
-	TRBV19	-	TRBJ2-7	TGTGCCAGTAGTTTTAGCGCCTTCTACGAGCAGTACTTC	CASSFSAFYEQYF
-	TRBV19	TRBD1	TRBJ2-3	TGTGCCAGTAGTATGTGGGGACAGGGGGCAACAGATACGCAGTATTTT	CASSMWGQGATDTQYF
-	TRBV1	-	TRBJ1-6	TGCACCAGCAGCCAGCAAAGGACAGGGAACGGTGATTCACCCCTCCACTTT	CTSSQQRTGNGDSPLHF
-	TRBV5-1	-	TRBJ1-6	TGCGCCAGCAGCCCGGACGGCAGCTCCTATAATTCACCCCTCCACTTT	CASSPDGSSYNSPLHF
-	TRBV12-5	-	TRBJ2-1	TGTGCCAGCAAGAAGACGAACAATGAGCAGTTCTTC	CASKKTNNEQFF
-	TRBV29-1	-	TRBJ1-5	TGCAGCGTCGGACAGACAGATGACCAGCCCCAGCATTTT	CSVGQTDDQPQHF
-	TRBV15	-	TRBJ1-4	TGTGCCACCAGCAGAAAGTCGGGGGTTAATGAAAAACTGTTTTTT	CATSRKSGVNEKLFF
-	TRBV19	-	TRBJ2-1	TGTGCCAGTAGCCCAGGGAAATTGAGGTCTAGCGCGCGGAATGAGCAGTTCTTC	CASSPGKLRSSARNEQFF
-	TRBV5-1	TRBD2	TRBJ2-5	TGCGCCAGCAGTAACTCGGCGGGAGCAGAGACCCAGTACTTC	CASSNSAGAETQYF
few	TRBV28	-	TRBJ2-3	TGTGCCAGCAGTCTCCCGGGCGCAGATACGCAGTATTTT	CASSLPGADTQYF
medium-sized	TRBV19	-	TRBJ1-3	TGTGCCAGTAGTAATGGCGGGGCTGGAAACACCATATATTTT	CASSNGGAGNTIYF
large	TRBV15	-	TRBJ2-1	TGTGCCACCAGCGGCCAGGAGGGCCGGCTCTACAATGAGCAGTTCTTC	CATSGQEGRLYNEQFF
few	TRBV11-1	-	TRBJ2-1	TGTGCCAGCAGCTTGGATTTGGGTTGGGGCAGCTACAATGAGCAGTTCTTC	CASSLDLGWGSYNEQFF
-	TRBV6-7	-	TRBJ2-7	TGTGCCAGCAGTTACTCGCGCCCAAGCATACCCTACGAGCAGTACTTC	CASSYSRPSIPYEQYF
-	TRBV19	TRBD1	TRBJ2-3	TGTGCCAGTAGGCCCTCCACAGGGGCGCAAGGGGATACGCAGTATTTT	CASRPSTGAQGDTQYF
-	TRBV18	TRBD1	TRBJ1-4	TGTGCCAGCTCACTGGGACAGGGGAATGAAAAACTGTTTTTT	CASSLGQGNEKLFF